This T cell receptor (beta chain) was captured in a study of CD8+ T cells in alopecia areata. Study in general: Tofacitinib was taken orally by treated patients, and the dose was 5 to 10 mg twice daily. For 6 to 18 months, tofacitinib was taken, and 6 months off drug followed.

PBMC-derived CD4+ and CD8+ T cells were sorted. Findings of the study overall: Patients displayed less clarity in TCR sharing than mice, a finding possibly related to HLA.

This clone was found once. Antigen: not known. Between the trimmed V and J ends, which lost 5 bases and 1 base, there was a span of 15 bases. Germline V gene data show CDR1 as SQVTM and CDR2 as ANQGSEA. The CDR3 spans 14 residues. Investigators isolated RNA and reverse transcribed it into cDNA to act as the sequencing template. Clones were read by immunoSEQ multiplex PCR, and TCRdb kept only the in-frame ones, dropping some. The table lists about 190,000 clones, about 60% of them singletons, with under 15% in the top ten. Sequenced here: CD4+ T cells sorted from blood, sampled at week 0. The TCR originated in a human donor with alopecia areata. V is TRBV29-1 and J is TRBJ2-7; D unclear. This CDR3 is CSVRSDWGSYEQYF. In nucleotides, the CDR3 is TGCAGCGTTCGGAGCGACTGGGGTTCCTACGAGCAGTACTTC.